The present T cell receptor beta chain was sequenced within a study of blood T cell repertoires in COVID-19. Overall study context: COVID-19 samples collected from the United States, Italy and Spain covered acute and convalescent phases. Sample material is recorded as cDNA or gDNA derived from T cells, B-cell-depleted T cells, or PBMCs.

CDR1 and CDR2 from the germline V gene are SNHLY and FYNNEI. After removal of 3 bases from V and 2 bases from J, the junction contained 4 bases not matched to a gene. This CDR3 has 15 residues. Seattle patients were enrolled while actively infected and followed longitudinally. Clones were read by immunoSEQ multiplex PCR, and TCRdb kept only the in-frame ones, dropping some. The sample lists 150,000 to 180,000 clones; 83% were seen once. This TCR derives from an older woman with COVID-19, enrolled during active disease. This chain connects TRBV2 to TRBJ1-1; 9 nucleotides align to TRBD1. Sequences were obtained from peripheral blood. The CDR3 spells CASSDLGQGNTEAFF. In nucleotides, the CDR3 is TGTGCCAGCAGTGATTTGGGACAGGGTAACACTGAAGCTTTCTTT.